Following are 4 T cell receptor beta chains from one sample sequenced in a study of blood T cell repertoires in COVID-19. The protocol was immunoSEQ multiplex PCR, while the TCRdb copy is restricted to in-frame clones and leaves out a portion. The sample shows over 200,000 clones, about 87% of them seen only once. Material for sequencing was peripheral blood. Receptors were obtained from a woman between 50 and 59 years old with acute or convalescent COVID-19.

The rearrangement links TRBV7-6 to TRBJ2-2; 7 nucleotides match TRBD2. Germline V CDR1 and CDR2: SGHVS, FNYEAQ. V shed 5 bases and J 4 bases; nucleotides not matched to a gene: 13. This CDR3 spans 17 amino acids. This CDR3 reads CASSPPGGGRSTGELFF. CDR3 in DNA: TGTGCCAGCAGCCCCCCCGGTGGCGGGAGAAGCACCGGGGAGCTGTTTTTT.

This chain connects TRBV3-1 (or the pseudogene TRBV3-2) to TRBJ1-3, with D uncertain. Deletions cut 5 bases from V and 2 bases from J, with 7 bases between. Looked up from germline, CDR1 is LGHDT and CDR2 is YNNKEL (reference sequence). This CDR3 has 13 residues. CDR3 bases: TGTGCCAGCAGCGAGGTGACTGGAAACACCATATATTTT. It encodes CASSEVTGNTIYF.

J is TRBJ1-5 and V is TRBV19; TRBD1 agrees at 8 bases. The CDR3 spans 13 residues. CDR1 LNHDA and CDR2 SQIVND come from the germline V gene (reference sequence). The V gene end was trimmed by 0 bases and the J gene end by 16 bases; junction bases not matched to a gene: 8. CDR3 bases: TGTGCCAGTAGTATAGATGTAAGCGGGACAGGTCATTTT. It yields the protein CASSIDVSGTGHF.

The rearrangement uses TRBV6-6 and TRBJ2-7; D perhaps matches TRBD1 (8 bases). Per the germline V gene, CDR1 is MNHNY and CDR2 is SVGAGI (reference sequence). The CDR3 contains 15 residues. With 6 bases removed from V and 4 bases from J, the gap between germline ends came to 19 bases. CDR3 protein: CASSTGQGGDYEQYF. As DNA, the CDR3 is TGTGCCAGCAGCACAGGACAGGGAGGGGATTACGAGCAGTACTTC.